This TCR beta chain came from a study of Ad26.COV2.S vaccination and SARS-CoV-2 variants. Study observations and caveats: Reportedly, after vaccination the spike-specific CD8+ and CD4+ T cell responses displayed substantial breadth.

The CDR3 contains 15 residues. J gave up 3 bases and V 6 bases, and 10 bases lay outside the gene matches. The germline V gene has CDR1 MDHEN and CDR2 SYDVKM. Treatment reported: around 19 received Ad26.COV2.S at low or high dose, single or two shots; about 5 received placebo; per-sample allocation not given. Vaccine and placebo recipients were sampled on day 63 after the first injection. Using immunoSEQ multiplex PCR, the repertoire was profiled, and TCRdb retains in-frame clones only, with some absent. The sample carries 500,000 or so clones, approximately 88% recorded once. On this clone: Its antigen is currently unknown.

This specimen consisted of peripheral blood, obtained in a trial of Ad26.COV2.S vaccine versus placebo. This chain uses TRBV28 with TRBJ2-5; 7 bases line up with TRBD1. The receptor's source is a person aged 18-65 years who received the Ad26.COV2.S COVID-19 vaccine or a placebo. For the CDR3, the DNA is TGTGCCAGCAGAACCCACGAAGGGGGCAAAGAGACCCAGTACTTC. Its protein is CASRTHEGGKETQYF.